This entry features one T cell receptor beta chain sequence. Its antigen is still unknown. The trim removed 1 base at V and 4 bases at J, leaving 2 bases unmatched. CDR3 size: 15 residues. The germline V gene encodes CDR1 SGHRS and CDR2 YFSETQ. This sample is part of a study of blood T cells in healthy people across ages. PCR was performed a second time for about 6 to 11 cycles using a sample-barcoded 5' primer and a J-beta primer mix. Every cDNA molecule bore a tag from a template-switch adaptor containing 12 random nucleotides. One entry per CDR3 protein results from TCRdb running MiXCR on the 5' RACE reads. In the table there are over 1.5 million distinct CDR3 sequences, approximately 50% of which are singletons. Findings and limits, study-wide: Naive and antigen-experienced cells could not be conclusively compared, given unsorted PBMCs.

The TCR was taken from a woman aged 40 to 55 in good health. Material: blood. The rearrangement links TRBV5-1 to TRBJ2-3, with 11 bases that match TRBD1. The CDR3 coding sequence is TGCGCCAGCAGCTTGCGGGACAGGGGGGCAGATACGCAGTATTTT. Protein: CASSLRDRGADTQYF. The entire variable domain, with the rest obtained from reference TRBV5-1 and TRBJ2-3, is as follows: KAGVTQTPRYLIKTRGQQVTLSCSPISGHRSVSWYQQTPGQGLQFLFEYFSETQRNKGNFPGRFSGRQFSNSRSEMNVSTLELGDSALYLCASSLRDRGADTQYFGPGTRLTVL.